This T cell receptor beta chain comes out of a study of monozygotic twins with inflammatory bowel disease. The study's findings and limits: It was in IBD patients that TCRbeta diversity (inverse Simpson) was lower than in healthy co-twins.

There are 17 residues in the CDR3. CDR1 is KGHDR and CDR2 is SFDVKD in the germline V gene. Concerning this clonotype itself: Its antigen is unknown.

From its re-call of the 5' RACE reads, TCRdb lists each CDR3 protein once, without DNA. The sample data list more than 300,000 distinct CDR3 sequences. Sample: blood. This TCR came from a human donor with ulcerative colitis or Crohn's disease, or a healthy co-twin of an affected twin (not recorded which). V is TRBV24-1 and J is TRBJ2-3; TCRdb gives TRBD2 as the D gene, but with no DNA this cannot be confirmed. The CDR3 spells CATSDRLAGPTTDTQYF.